Listed below are T cell receptor beta chains from one sample, sequenced in a study of spatial heterogeneity in lung cancer. TCRdb reanalysed the 5' RACE reads using MiXCR and keeps one entry per CDR3 protein. The table lists tens of thousands of distinct CDR3 sequences, less than 6% of them singletons. The sample here was PBMCs, taken at surgery. The receptor source for this set is a male donor with early-stage non-small cell lung cancer. Each CDR3 is given with its conserved first and last residue. D genes are given only for firm matches. Rows give clone size only sometimes, using once, few, many, or a class for an expanded clone.

>TRBJ1-2|TRBV12-3/TRBV12-4|many|-
TGTGCCAGCAGACAGACAGGACTAGCTAACTATGGCTACACCTTC
CASRQTGLANYGYTF
>TRBJ2-5|TRBV6-5|-|TRBD2
TGTGCCAGCAGCCGGGACTATCAAGAGACCCAGTACTTC
CASSRDYQETQYF
>TRBJ2-3|TRBV28|many|TRBD2
TGTGCCAGCAGTTTACAACAGGGACTAGCAGCCCCAGATACGCAGTATTTT
CASSLQQGLAAPDTQYF
>TRBJ2-3|TRBV5-1|-|-
TGCGCCAGCAGCTTGGGGCAGCGAGGGACAGATACGCAGTATTTT
CASSLGQRGTDTQYF
>TRBJ2-5|TRBV20-1|many|TRBD2
TGCAGTGCTGAACCTGCGGGAGTGGAGACCCAGTACTTC
CSAEPAGVETQYF
>TRBJ1-5|TRBV28|many|TRBD1
TGTGCCAGCGCACAGGGGGGGAGCAATCAGCCCCAGCATTTT
CASAQGGSNQPQHF
>TRBJ1-2|TRBV6-5|many|-
TGTGCCAGCAGAGATCCGGGGGTTTTAAGGGATGGCTACACCTTC
CASRDPGVLRDGYTF
>TRBJ2-3|TRBV7-2|-|TRBD2
TGTGCCAGCAGCCGCGTCAGCGGGGGGGCAGCTGATACGCAGTATTTT
CASSRVSGGAADTQYF
>TRBJ2-1|TRBV12-3/TRBV12-4|-|-
TGTGCCAGCAGTCCTTCAGGAGTTAATGAGCAGTTCTTC
CASSPSGVNEQFF
>TRBJ1-1|TRBV20-1|many|-
TGCAGTGCTAGCATAGGGGGGTCTGAAGCTTTCTTT
CSASIGGSEAFF
>TRBJ2-2|TRBV12-3/TRBV12-4|many|-
TGTGCCAGCAGGGAGGACGTACCGGGGGAGCTGTTTTTT
CASREDVPGELFF
>TRBJ2-3|TRBV2|-|-
TGTGCCAGCAGCCCTCGTTATACGCAGTATTTT
CASSPRYTQYF
>TRBJ1-5|TRBV7-9|-|TRBD1
TGTGCCAGCAGCTTAGTGGCTGGACAGGGCAATCAGCCCCAGCATTTT
CASSLVAGQGNQPQHF
>TRBJ2-5|TRBV9|many|-
TGTGCCAGCAGCGGGGCTGGGCCCCCCCAGTACTTC
CASSGAGPPQYF
>TRBJ1-2|TRBV5-1|many|-
TGCGCCAGCAGCGTTGGACAGTATAACTATGGCTACACCTTC
CASSVGQYNYGYTF
>TRBJ1-1|TRBV24-1|many|TRBD1
TGTGCCACCAGTGGTCCAGGCCGGACAGGGGCAGCGGCGAACACTGAAGCTTTCTTT
CATSGPGRTGAAANTEAFF
>TRBJ2-1|TRBV29-1|-|-
TGCAGCGTTCCTCCAGAACAGATCCACTACAATGAGCAGTTCTTC
CSVPPEQIHYNEQFF
>TRBJ2-6|TRBV7-3|many|-
TGTGCCAGCAGCTTATCGACAGGATCTGGGGCCAACGTCCTGACTTTC
CASSLSTGSGANVLTF
>TRBJ2-7|TRBV11-2|many|TRBD1
TGTGCCAGCAGCTCAAAGCCCAGGGGGCAGTACGAGCAGTACTTC
CASSSKPRGQYEQYF
>TRBJ1-4|TRBV7-2|many|-
TGTGCCAGCAGCTTCGTTCGATCTAATGAAAAACTGTTTTTT
CASSFVRSNEKLFF
>TRBJ2-5|TRBV12-3/TRBV12-4|many|TRBD2
TGTGCCAGCAGTCACTCGCGGGGGGGCGAGACCCAGTACTTC
CASSHSRGGETQYF
>TRBJ2-7|TRBV5-5|many|-
TGTGCCAGCAGCTTGGCCCAGGGCGAGCAGTACTTC
CASSLAQGEQYF
>TRBJ2-2|TRBV28|many|TRBD2
TGTGCCAGCAGCCCCGGGGCGGCGGGAGCCGGGGAGCTGTTTTTT
CASSPGAAGAGELFF
>TRBJ2-7|TRBV3-1|many|TRBD1
TGTGCCAGCAGCTTTACAGGGGGTTGGGACGAGCAGTACTTC
CASSFTGGWDEQYF
>TRBJ1-4|TRBV6-5|many|-
TGTGCCAGCAGCCCCACGGGGGGAATGAGTGAAAAACTGTTTTTT
CASSPTGGMSEKLFF
>TRBJ2-7|TRBV6-1|few|-
TGTGCCAGCAGTGTATTCCGGGACGGAAACTACGAGCAGTACTTC
CASSVFRDGNYEQYF
>TRBJ2-3|TRBV7-9|many|-
TGTGCCAGCAGCTTAGTCCCCTCGCTTTCCACAGATACGCAGTATTTT
CASSLVPSLSTDTQYF
>TRBJ1-1|TRBV6-1|-|-
TGTGCCAGCCGGAGCAGGCAGGGGAACACTGAAGCTTTCTTT
CASRSRQGNTEAFF
>TRBJ2-1|TRBV27|many|TRBD1
TGTGCCAGCAGTCTCGACAGGGACTCCTACAATGAGCAGTTCTTC
CASSLDRDSYNEQFF
>TRBJ1-2|TRBV7-2|many|-
TGTGCCAGCAGCTTAGGACTAGGCTATGGCTACACCTTC
CASSLGLGYGYTF
>TRBJ2-5|TRBV3-1|many|TRBD2
TGTGCCAGCAGCCAAGCCCTAGCGGGAAGGTTAGGGACCCAGTACTTC
CASSQALAGRLGTQYF
>TRBJ2-3|TRBV27|many|TRBD2
TGTGCCAGCAGTTTTACTACTAGCGGGAGAAATACGCAGTATTTT
CASSFTTSGRNTQYF
>TRBJ2-7|TRBV29-1|medium-sized|TRBD1
TGCAGCGTTGAGTTTGGGACAGGGGGCTCCTACGAGCAGTACTTC
CSVEFGTGGSYEQYF
>TRBJ2-5|TRBV11-3|many|-
TGTGCCAGCAGCCCCGGGACACACTTTGAGACCCAGTACTTC
CASSPGTHFETQYF
>TRBJ1-5|TRBV18|few|-
TGTGCCAGCTCACCGTCGACAGAGAACAATCAGCCCCAGCATTTT
CASSPSTENNQPQHF
>TRBJ2-7|TRBV20-1|many|TRBD2
TGCAGTGCCCCTAGCGCGGGAGGGCTTGAGCAGTACTTC
CSAPSAGGLEQYF
>TRBJ2-3|TRBV11-3|many|TRBD1
TGTGCCAGCAGCTTCAACAGGGGAGCAGATACGCAGTATTTT
CASSFNRGADTQYF
>TRBJ2-3|TRBV19|-|-
TGTGCCAGTAGTGAGTCAGGGGCAGATACGCAGTATTTT
CASSESGADTQYF
>TRBJ1-1|TRBV29-1|medium-sized|-
TGCAGCGCTTCCCCGGGCACTGAAGCTTTCTTT
CSASPGTEAFF
>TRBJ1-5|TRBV27|-|-
TGTGCCAGCAGTCCGCAGAGGGTCTACGGTCAGCCCCAGCATTTT
CASSPQRVYGQPQHF
>TRBJ2-3|TRBV10-3|few|TRBD2
TGTGCCATCAGTGAGTCAACGGGACTAGCGGGGGTTGGAGATACGCAGTATTTT
CAISESTGLAGVGDTQYF